Listed below are T cell receptor beta chains from one sample, sequenced in a study of preoperative IRX-2 immunotherapy in early breast cancer. Here immunoSEQ multiplex PCR was the method, and the copy in TCRdb shows in-frame clones only, minus some. The table includes fewer than 35,000 clones, over 85% detected once. This material consisted of tumor tissue, taken after IRX-2 immunotherapy. These receptors originate from a human donor with breast cancer. Each CDR3 is given with its conserved first and last residue.

J gene | V gene | CDR3 protein
TRBJ1-1 | TRBV7-4 | CASSRQMEYEAFF
TRBJ2-5 | TRBV11-3 | CASSRRGSGSSETQYF
TRBJ1-1 | TRBV28 | CASSLGGNKGTEAFF
TRBJ2-3 | TRBV6-8 | CAISGDRIDTQYF
TRBJ2-5 | TRBV6-8 | CGAKTGTEETQYF
TRBJ2-7 | TRBV14 | CASSQWGEVEQYF
TRBJ1-2 | TRBV6-8 | CAISGTGGDVDGYTF
TRBJ2-6 | TRBV6-8 | CASSYYRESGANVLTF
TRBJ1-6 | TRBV7-1 | CASSFSSNSPLHF
TRBJ2-3 | TRBV6-8 | CASSPGTSGFTDTQYF
TRBJ1-5 | TRBV23-1 | CASSLARGGGNQPQHF
TRBJ1-1 | TRBV19 | CASSMGGTNTEAFF
TRBJ1-1 | TRBV19 | CASSRQGDTEAFF
TRBJ2-5 | TRBV1 | CASSHSEGRGETQYF
TRBJ1-2 | TRBV7-5 | CASSLAGGASGYTF
TRBJ1-1 | TRBV30 | CAWDRSFRGTEAFF
TRBJ1-2 | TRBV11-3 | CASSFGTGGHYGYTF
TRBJ2-7 | TRBV29-1 | CSARLHTKYEQYF
TRBJ1-3 | TRBV19 | CASSIADSFSGNTIYF
TRBJ1-5 | TRBV6-8 | CASSYGGSQPQHF
TRBJ2-1 | TRBV6-8 | CATVGLAAYNEQFF
TRBJ2-1 | TRBV11-3 | CASSLVWQRGTYNEQFF
TRBJ1-2 | TRBV11-3 | CASSPAPGSNYGYTF
TRBJ2-2 | TRBV7-2 | CASSRDPGTNTGELFF
TRBJ1-2 | TRBV6-8 | CASQPQAHGYTF
TRBJ1-6 | TRBV6-8 | CASSSLSDNSPLHF
TRBJ2-1 | TRBV19 | CASSSGGPYNEQFF
TRBJ2-1 | TRBV15 | CATSRDPGLSNEQFF
TRBJ2-3 | TRBV11-3 | CASSLRDYSDTQYF
TRBJ2-6 | TRBV19 | CASSISSSGGANVLTF
TRBJ2-7 | TRBV6-8 | CASSLQDLYEQYF